This T cell receptor (beta chain) was found in a study of T-cell reconstitution after alpha-beta-depleted transplantation in children. Notes on the study in general: When one year had passed after transplant, most T-cell counts and diversity came from newly produced T cells. Some patients owed their high day-60 TCRbeta diversity to surviving recipient T cells and thymic progenitors. Reportedly, alpha-beta T cells present about two months post-transplant originated from several hundred expanded clones of graft origin.

During its preparation, the TCRbeta library received unique molecular identifiers. TCRdb reprocessed the PCR reads with MiXCR, giving one entry per CDR3 protein. Here the sample spans about 460,000 distinct CDR3 sequences, over 9.5% being singletons. This clonotype turned up a few times. Its antigen remains unknown. The germline gives CDR1 DFQATT, CDR2 SNEGSKA (reference sequence). The J segment lost 3 bases and the V segment lost 5 bases, leaving 7 bases of the junction unmatched. This CDR3 region has 16 residues. The chain carries TRBV20-1 and TRBJ2-3, with 14 bases fitting TRBD2. The sample consisted of PBMCs, mostly from graft donor cells, taken 180 days after TCRalphabeta/CD19-depleted stem cell transplant. The source of this sequence is a female patient under 10 years old who had a stem cell transplant for aplastic anemia, so the T cells may come from the graft donor. CDR3 region: CSADSGTSGSTDTQYF. For the CDR3, the DNA is TGCAGTGCTGACTCCGGGACTAGCGGGAGTACAGATACGCAGTATTTT.